One TCR beta chain is described in this entry. The data are from a study of blood T cell repertoires in COVID-19. Per the original data handling: How many nucleated cells were present was estimated from reference gene primer amplification. Libraries were prepared by immunoSEQ multiplex PCR; TCRdb keeps only in-frame clonotypes and omits some of them. The DNA was the basis for D and trimming; V, J and clone size are from that table. The table shows approximately 150,000 clones, with more than 75% occurring only once. The sequence came from a man aged 40-49 years with acute or convalescent COVID-19. What was sequenced was peripheral blood.

CDR3 region: CASRITPARGMRAFF. CDR3 coding DNA: TGTGCCAGCAGAATTACCCCAGCACGGGGGATGAGAGCTTTCTTT. This rearrangement joins TRBV6-5 to TRBJ1-1, with D possibly TRBD1 on 5 matching bases. V lost 6 bases to trimming and J lost 10 bases, with 24 bases between them. CDR3 size: 15 residues. The germline V gene has CDR1 MNHEY and CDR2 SVGAGI.